This T cell receptor beta chain was observed in a study of blood T cell repertoires in COVID-19. Study information: Acute and convalescent COVID-19 specimens originated in the United States, Italy and Spain. T cells, B-cell-depleted T cells, or PBMCs supplied cDNA or gDNA.

Seattle participants joined during active infection and were tracked over time. Original methodology: Estimates of nucleated cell counts were drawn from the amplification of reference gene primers. Libraries were prepared by immunoSEQ multiplex PCR; TCRdb keeps only in-frame clonotypes and omits some of them. Clonal size and the V and J genes are those of that table, whereas D and trimming came from the DNA. Of about 390,000 clones in the sample, 70% to 90% were seen once. The sequence came from a woman aged 55-70 years with COVID-19, enrolled during active disease. Sample: peripheral blood.

CDR3 sequence: CASSASGSPGNTIYF. DNA of the CDR3: TGTGCCAGCAGTGCCTCAGGGTCCCCTGGAAACACCATATATTTT. The chain links TRBV25-1 to TRBJ1-3, with D perhaps matching TRBD1 (5 bases). Germline CDR1 MGHDK, CDR2 SYGVNS. V lost 4 bases to trimming and J lost 2 bases, with 12 bases between them. The length of the CDR3 is 15 residues.